The 15 T cell receptor beta chains below were found in one sample sequenced in a study of blood T cells in healthy people across ages. The second PCR ran about 6 to 12 cycles with a sample-barcoded 5' primer and J-beta primers. TCRdb redid the calling of the 5' RACE reads with MiXCR, one entry per CDR3 protein. The data show 1.5 million to 2 million distinct CDR3 sequences, with approximately 50% seen just once and 2% to 2.5% held by the top ten. The sequenced sample consisted of blood. These receptors originate from a woman in her 40s in good health.

This CDR3 is CASSYGLAGGLKTQYF. DNA for the CDR3: TGTGCCAGCAGTTACGGACTAGCGGGGGGGTTGAAGACCCAGTACTTC. The chain carries TRBV6-6 and TRBJ2-5, with 15 bases aligning to TRBD2. The CDR3 length is 16 residues. Germline-derived CDR1 and CDR2 are MNHNY and SVGAGI (reference sequence). Trimming cost V 2 bases and J 6 bases; bases outside gene matches: 4.

The chain uses TRBV28 and TRBJ2-1, with D perhaps TRBD1 (6 bases). The end of the DNA fits TRBJ2-7 better, so the J call may be wrong. The CDR3 extends over 15 amino acids. Germline V gene data show CDR1 as MDHEN and CDR2 as SYDVKM. CDR3 residues: CASRRGTGHRNEQYF. The DNA of the CDR3 is TGTGCCAGCAGACGCGGAACAGGGCATCGGAATGAGCAGTACTTC.

This rearrangement joins TRBV3-1 to TRBJ2-3; 8 bases map to TRBD1. Germline CDR1 reads LGHDT; CDR2 reads YNNKEL (reference sequence). V gave up 4 bases and J gave up 3 bases; unmatched junction bases: 9. The CDR3 has 16 amino acids. CDR3 bases: TGTGCCAGCAGCCTGCGACAGGGGCGGAAGACAGATACGCAGTATTTT. Residues: CASSLRQGRKTDTQYF.

This sequence joins TRBV5-1 and TRBJ2-7; D remains unclear. CDR3 length equals 12 residues. Germline CDR1 reads SGHRS; CDR2 reads YFSETQ. V lost 2 bases and J lost 7, with 10 bases in between. The CDR3 reads CASSFTENEQYF. CDR3 sequence (DNA): TGCGCCAGCAGCTTCACCGAAAATGAGCAGTACTTC.

This clonotype turned up a few times. The V call is TRBV12-3 or TRBV12-4, the J call TRBJ2-7, with no clear D. The length of the CDR3 is 12 residues. The ends were cut back, 6 bases at V and 0 bases at J, with 6 bases in the middle. In nucleotides, the CDR3 is TGTGCCAGCAGACATAGCTCCTACGAGCAGTACTTC. Its translation is CASRHSSYEQYF.

The V and J genes are TRBV6-1 and TRBJ2-3, with 11 nucleotides matching TRBD2. CDR1 is MNHNS and CDR2 is SASEGT in the germline V gene. This CDR3 region has 17 residues. V lost 5 bases, J lost 5 bases, and 12 bases stayed unmatched. CDR3 coding DNA: TGTGCCAGCAGTCCTTTAAGACTAGCGGGGTATAGAGATACGCAGTATTTT. Its translation is CASSPLRLAGYRDTQYF.

J is TRBJ1-2 and V is TRBV28, with 8 bases identical to TRBD1. Germline CDR1 and CDR2: MDHEN and SYDVKM. J gave up 10 bases and V 6 bases, and 10 bases lay outside the gene matches. The CDR3 covers 13 residues. CDR3 protein: CASRFDRGCDYTF. The CDR3 region has the DNA TGTGCCAGCAGGTTCGACAGGGGATGTGACTACACCTTC.

The gene calls are TRBV24-1 and TRBJ2-5; TRBD1 matches at 12 bases. The CDR3 contains 13 residues. The germline V gene encodes CDR1 KGHDR and CDR2 SFDVKD. J was trimmed by 9 bases and V by 11 bases; bases with no gene match: 9. The CDR3 is CAKTGQGALAQYF. In DNA, the CDR3 is TGTGCCAAAACGGGACAGGGGGCATTGGCCCAGTACTTC.

This clonotype was seen a handful of times. This sequence joins TRBV6-2 or TRBV6-3 and TRBJ2-1, with D unresolved. Trimming cost V 1 base and J 2 bases, with 12 bases left between them. CDR3 length: 16 amino acids. Germline loops: CDR1 MNHEY, CDR2 SVGEGT. CDR3 DNA: TGTGCCAGCAGTTACTTTCCCTCCACCCCCTACAATGAGCAGTTCTTC. Amino acid sequence: CASSYFPSTPYNEQFF.

This clonotype has ten or more counts. The chain is built from TRBV7-2 and TRBJ2-7; D may be TRBD1 (5 bases). The V and J ends lost 3 bases and 3 bases respectively, with 12 bases between them. Germline V CDR1 and CDR2: SGHTA, FQGNSA. There are 14 residues in the CDR3. This CDR3 is CASSFSRDVYEQYF. CDR3 DNA: TGTGCCAGCAGCTTTTCCAGGGATGTCTACGAGCAGTACTTC.

Points on this clonotype: At one end, the junction sequence differs from germline, possibly due to a read error. This chain joins TRBV6-2 or TRBV6-3 and TRBJ2-1, with 9 nucleotides matching TRBD1. The CDR3 has 15 residues. Germline V gene lookup returns CDR1 MNHEY and CDR2 SVGEGT. CDR3 in DNA: TGTACCAGCAGTTACGCGAACAGGGGGCGCCGGGAGCAGTTCTTC. Protein sequence: CTSSYANRGRREQFF.

V is TRBV7-2 and J is TRBJ2-1; D is tentatively TRBD1 or TRBD2 (6 bases each). Germline V gene sequence: CDR1 SGHTA, CDR2 FQGNSA. This CDR3 contains 18 residues. The ends were cut back, 5 bases at V and 0 bases at J, with 20 bases in the middle. CDR3 DNA sequence: TGTGCCAGCAGCCAGGGGCTAGCGTGGTCAAGCTCCTACAATGAGCAGTTCTTC. Encoded protein: CASSQGLAWSSSYNEQFF.

V is TRBV12-3 or TRBV12-4 and J is TRBJ2-1; 8 nucleotides agree with TRBD1. The DNA end is a closer match to TRBJ2-7, so the J assignment may be wrong. CDR3 length equals 15 residues. The CDR3 reads CASSSQGVSYNEQYF. As DNA, the CDR3 is TGTGCCAGCAGTTCACAGGGGGTTTCCTACAATGAGCAGTACTTC.

This CDR3 reads CASSLPPARPGELFF. CDR3 sequence (DNA): TGCGCCAGCAGCCTGCCCCCGGCCCGCCCCGGGGAGCTGTTTTTT. The chain links TRBV4-1 to TRBJ2-2; D unclear. This CDR3 has 15 residues. The ends were cut back, 4 bases at V and 6 bases at J, with 15 bases in the middle. The germline V gene has CDR1 MGHRA and CDR2 YSYEKL.

A few counts support this clonotype. This rearrangement joins TRBV2 to TRBJ2-1; TRBD1 or TRBD2 may be the D gene (5 bases each). Germline V gene lookup returns CDR1 SNHLY and CDR2 FYNNEI. V was trimmed by 1 base and J by 9 bases, leaving 16 bases between them. The CDR3 consists of 15 residues. CDR3 bases: TGTGCCAGCAGTGAAGATCAGGGTACGGGGAGTGAGCAGTTCTTC. This translates into CASSEDQGTGSEQFF.